These 18 T cell receptor delta chains were all obtained from the same sample, sequenced in a study of gammadelta T cells in human blood. TCRdb reapplied CATT to the RT-PCR reads. The sample yields 1,500 to 2,000 delta-chain clones, 7.5% to 9% seen once. The source material was non-Vgamma9Vdelta2 gamma-delta T cells from infant blood. The receptors originated from a human donor.

Within the sample, this clone is medium-sized. This rearrangement joins TRDV1 to TRDJ1, with 9 bases lining up with TRDD3. The CDR3 runs to 24 residues. Germline assignment: CDR1 TSWWSYY and CDR2 QGS. The ends lost 2 bases at V and 0 bases at J; junction bases unmatched: 28. CDR3: CALGEWVFDPISFTGGPYTDKLIF. CDR3 DNA sequence: TGTGCTCTTGGGGAATGGGTCTTTGATCCGATTTCTTTTACTGGGGGACCGTACACCGATAAACTCATCTTT.

Sample share makes this clone medium-sized (0.01 to 0.1%). This chain joins TRDV1 and TRDJ1; 8 nucleotides align to TRDD3. Losses at the gene ends were 2 bases for V and 3 bases for J; bases not matched to a gene: 23. The germline CDR1 and CDR2 sequences are TSWWSYY and QGS. The CDR3 sequence is 21 residues long. The CDR3 here is CALGELGWTDGVGDSPDKLIF. CDR3 nucleotide sequence: TGTGCTCTTGGGGAATTAGGGTGGACGGATGGAGTGGGGGATTCTCCCGATAAACTCATCTTT.

This clone was seen more than once but under ten times. Since a much larger clone is just one base distant, this may be a read error. The J gene is TRDJ1, the V gene TRDV1; TRDD2 matches 7 bases. This CDR3 has 17 amino acids. V shed 4 bases and J 6 bases; nucleotides not matched to a gene: 17. Germline V gene data show CDR1 as TSWWSYY and CDR2 as QGS. The chain's CDR3 is CALGGRPSSTPSNKLIF. The CDR3 nucleotides are TGTGCTCTTGGGGGCCGGCCTTCCTCAACACCCTCCAATAAACTCATCTTT.

This clone is medium-sized. The chain combines TRDV1 with TRDJ1; 10 bases map to TRDD3. CDR1 is TSWWSYY and CDR2 is QGS in the germline V gene. Trimming took 5 bases from V and 4 from J; bases not matched to a gene: 22. There are 20 residues in the CDR3. The CDR3 bases are TGTGCTCTTGGGCCAACCCCATATGGGGTTGGGGGATACCAGGGCGATAAACTCATCTTT. This translates into CALGPTPYGVGGYQGDKLIF.

This chain links TRDV1 with TRDJ1; D is unclear. CDR3 length: 16 residues. V was trimmed by 3 bases and J by 5 bases, leaving 19 bases between them. CDR1 is TSWWSYY, CDR2 QGS, per germline. The CDR3 loop reads CALGESTAWLGDKLIF. The CDR3, as DNA: TGTGCTCTTGGGGAGTCTACTGCCTGGTTAGGTGATAAACTCATCTTT.

Judged by abundance, this clone is medium-sized (0.01 to 0.1%). The chain links TRDV1 to TRDJ1; no reliable D call. Looked up from germline, CDR1 is TSWWSYY and CDR2 is QGS. V lost 5 bases, J lost 3 bases, and 16 bases lay in between. The CDR3 spans 15 residues. CDR3 loop: CALGNPQSPSDKLIF. CDR3 coding DNA: TGTGCTCTTGGGAATCCGCAATCCCCGTCCGATAAACTCATCTTT.

This clone qualifies as medium-sized (0.01 to 0.1%). V and J are TRDV1 and TRDJ1; D tentatively reads TRDD2 or TRDD3 (5 bases each). Germline-derived CDR1 and CDR2 are TSWWSYY and QGS. Trimming cost V 4 bases and J 0 bases, with 21 bases left between them. The CDR3 is made up of 18 amino acids. This chain's CDR3 is CALGGPSYAWSNTDKLIF. The DNA of the CDR3 is TGTGCTCTTGGGGGCCCTTCATACGCCTGGAGTAACACCGATAAACTCATCTTT.

The chain recombines TRDV2 with TRDJ1, with TRDD3 matching over 8 bases. The CDR3 sequence is 18 residues long. J was trimmed by 1 base and V by 0 bases; bases with no gene match: 12. Per germline, CDR1 GEAIGNYY and CDR2 EKD. CDR3 loop: CACDTRLERDTGTDKLIF. CDR3 sequence (DNA): TGTGCCTGTGACACCCGGTTAGAGAGGGATACGGGCACCGATAAACTCATCTTT.

This clone is labeled medium-sized. J is TRDJ1 and V is TRAV29/DV5; D possibly corresponds to TRDD3 (6 bases). The V and J ends lost 0 bases and 0 bases respectively, with 12 bases between them. Germline assignment: CDR1 NSMFDY and CDR2 ISSIKDK. CDR3 length: 15 amino acids. The CDR3 DNA sequence: TGTGCAGCAAGCGCGGGGGGACAATACACCGATAAACTCATCTTT. This sequence encodes CAASAGGQYTDKLIF.

By sample fraction, this clone is medium-sized. This chain links TRDV3 with TRDJ4; 11 bases align to TRDD3. With 2 bases clipped from V and 0 bases from J, the junction kept 11 bases outside the gene matches. The germline V gene encodes CDR1 TVYSNPD and CDR2 GDNSRS (reference sequence). There are 16 residues in the CDR3. This CDR3 is CAFERVGDTFTRPLIF. The CDR3 DNA sequence: TGTGCCTTTGAGCGGGTGGGGGATACGTTTACCAGACCCCTGATCTTT.

This clone was recorded a few times. A much larger clone lies one base from this, so it may be a read error. This chain uses TRDV1 with TRDJ2; 9 bases are shared with TRDD3. Germline CDR1 and CDR2: TSWWSYY and QGS. The CDR3 is 19 residues long. With 2 bases clipped from V and 0 bases from J, the junction kept 10 bases outside the gene matches. The CDR3 region is CALGEGNGGDTSLTAQLFF. The CDR3 DNA follows: TGTGCTCTTGGGGAAGGAAATGGAGGGGATACGTCTTTGACAGCACAACTCTTCTTT.

This clone is large by share. The chain couples TRDV2 to TRDJ1; D is undetermined. This CDR3 is built from 15 residues. Germline V gene sequence: CDR1 GEAIGNYY, CDR2 EKD. V gave up 7 bases and J gave up 0 bases, with 17 bases separating them. CDR3 nucleotide sequence: TGTGCCTGGGGACCCTCCGGGGCATACACCGATAAACTCATCTTT. Its protein product is CAWGPSGAYTDKLIF.

V is TRDV1 and J is TRDJ1, with 10 bases lining up with TRDD3. The CDR3 totals 20 residues. CDR1 and CDR2 (germline): TSWWSYY, QGS. J lost 4 bases, V lost 2 bases, and 19 bases had no gene match. The CDR3 nucleotides read TGTGCTCTTGGGGAATCTGTTCTACTGGGGGATGCGCGGGATTTCGATAAACTCATCTTT. It translates to CALGESVLLGDARDFDKLIF.

In its sample, this clone ranks as medium-sized (0.01 to 0.1%). The chain carries TRDV1 and TRDJ1, with 10 bases fitting TRDD3. The CDR3 covers 22 residues. Germline-derived CDR1 and CDR2 are TSWWSYY and QGS. The ends lost 3 bases at V and 2 bases at J; junction bases unmatched: 24. Written as DNA, the CDR3 is TGTGCTCTTGGGGAGCCCCCTTGGAAATGGGGGATACCTACCCTCAAAACCGATAAACTCATCTTT. This encodes CALGEPPWKWGIPTLKTDKLIF.

This clone has just a few counts. V is TRDV1 and J is TRDJ1, with D perhaps TRDD3 (5 bases). This CDR3 region has 18 residues. The germline V and J ends were trimmed by 0 bases and 1 base, with 18 bases remaining between them. Germline assignment: CDR1 TSWWSYY and CDR2 QGS. CDR3 DNA sequence: TGTGCTCTTGGGGAACTAAGGATATTGGGCCCGATCACCGATAAACTCATCTTT. It yields the protein CALGELRILGPITDKLIF.

Details on this clone: A much larger clone is a single base away; this may be a read error. The genes are TRDV1 and TRDJ1, with TRDD3 matching over 8 bases. The CDR3 has 24 amino acids. In germline, CDR1 is TSWWSYY, CDR2 QGS. Here the CDR3 DNA reads TGTGCTCTTGGGGAACTTCACTACTCATACTGGGGGTCGATATCGGGTCCCTCCACCGATAAACCCATCTTT. Its translation is CALGELHYSYWGSISGPSTDKPIF.

This clone counts as large. The gene calls are TRDV1 and TRDJ1; 9 bases agree with TRDD2. The CDR3 has 20 amino acids. With V trimmed by 1 base and J by 6 bases, 21 bases remained unmatched. Germline lookup yields CDR1 TSWWSYY and CDR2 QGS. CDR3 region: CALGEPSAFLLGWGTYKLIF. CDR3 DNA sequence: TGTGCTCTTGGGGAACCTTCGGCCTTCCTACTGGGCTGGGGTACTTATAAACTCATCTTT.

As concerns this clone: A clone one base away is much larger, so this may be a read error. Other nucleotide sequences from this sample produce the same CDR3. The chain recombines TRDV1 with TRDJ1; 11 positions match TRDD3. The CDR3 loop spans 24 amino acids. Germline CDR1 TSWWSYY, CDR2 QGS. The CDR3 DNA reads as TGCGCTCTTGGGGAAGTGGACACTGTACTGGGGGATAAAGGGGCCGGGGCTTGCACCGATAAACTCATCTTT. Protein product: CALGEVDTVLGDKGAGACTDKLIF.